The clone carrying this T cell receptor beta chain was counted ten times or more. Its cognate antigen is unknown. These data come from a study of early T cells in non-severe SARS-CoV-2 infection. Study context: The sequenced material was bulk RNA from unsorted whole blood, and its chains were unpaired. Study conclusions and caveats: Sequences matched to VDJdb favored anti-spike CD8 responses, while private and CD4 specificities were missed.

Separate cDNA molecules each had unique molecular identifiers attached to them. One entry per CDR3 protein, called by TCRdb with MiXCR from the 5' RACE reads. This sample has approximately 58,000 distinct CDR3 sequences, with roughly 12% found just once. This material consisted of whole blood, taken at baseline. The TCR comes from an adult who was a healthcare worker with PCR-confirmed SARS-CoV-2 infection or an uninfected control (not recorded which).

The CDR3 reads CASSWTGVQQFF. The CDR3 nucleotides are TGTGCCAGCAGCTGGACAGGGGTTCAGCAGTTCTTC. The genes are TRBV11-2 and TRBJ2-1, with 9 bases matching TRBD1. J lost 11 bases, V lost 4 bases, and 3 bases had no gene match. This CDR3 has 12 residues. Germline lookup yields CDR1 SGHAT and CDR2 FQNNGV.